The 22 T cell receptor beta chains below all came from one sample that was sequenced in a study of blood T cell repertoires in COVID-19. Data came from immunoSEQ multiplex PCR; TCRdb stores just in-frame clones and leaves some out. The table has tens of thousands of clones, around 79% seen once. Sequencing was done on a sample of peripheral blood. The receptor set was obtained from a woman between 65 and 79 years old with acute or convalescent COVID-19.

This clone appeared a few times. This chain joins TRBV14 and TRBJ2-1; D is perhaps TRBD2 (5 bases). The CDR3 is 13 residues long. Germline CDR1 reads SGHDN; CDR2 reads FVKESK. Deletions cut 0 bases from V and 15 bases from J, with 15 bases between. The CDR3 nucleotides are TGTGCCAGCAGCCAAGATCTAGAGGGAGTCGGGTTCTTC. The encoded protein is CASSQDLEGVGFF.

This clone has more than one count but fewer than ten. This sequence joins TRBV6-5 and TRBJ1-2; 7 positions match TRBD1. J was trimmed by 3 bases and V by 2 bases; bases with no gene match: 6. CDR3 size: 15 residues. The germline V gene has CDR1 MNHEY and CDR2 SVGAGI. CDR3 sequence: CASSYLAGQHYGYTF. CDR3 coding DNA: TGTGCCAGCAGTTACCTAGCGGGACAGCACTATGGCTACACCTTC.

The genes are TRBV7-2 and TRBJ1-3, with D possibly being TRBD1 (6 bases). The V end lost 6 bases, the J end lost 1 base, and 10 bases lay between the germline ends. From germline, CDR1 is SGHTA and CDR2 FQGNSA. The CDR3 consists of 14 residues. As DNA, the CDR3 is TGTGCCAGCAGAAGGACAGAATCTGGAAACACCATATATTTT. It encodes CASRRTESGNTIYF.

This clone is a singleton in its sample. The chain recombines TRBV13 with TRBJ2-2, with D possibly matching TRBD1 (6 bases). Germline CDR1 and CDR2: PRHDT and FYEKMQ (reference sequence). The CDR3 spans 16 residues. The V end lost 5 bases, the J end lost 1 base, and 14 bases lay between the germline ends. In DNA, the CDR3 is TGTGCCAGCAGCCTACACACAGGGATGAACACCGGGGAGCTGTTTTTT. Protein product: CASSLHTGMNTGELFF.

This clone appeared once. V is TRBV9 and J is TRBJ2-2; a weak D match, TRBD1 (5 bases). CDR3 length: 16 residues. CDR1 is SGDLS, CDR2 YYNGEE, per germline. V was cut by 1 base and J by 4 bases, with 14 bases left in between. CDR3 loop: CASSVRQGKGTGELFF. The DNA of the CDR3 is TGTGCCAGCAGCGTACGGCAGGGAAAGGGCACCGGGGAGCTGTTTTTT.

This chain links TRBV6-5 with TRBJ2-7; no clear D. Germline V gene data show CDR1 as MNHEY and CDR2 as SVGAGI. Between the trimmed V and J ends, which lost 8 bases and 2 bases, there was a span of 7 bases. This CDR3 comprises 11 residues. In DNA form, the CDR3 reads TGTGCCAGCGGGCGCCCCTACGAGCAGTACTTC. It is translated as CASGRPYEQYF.

The chain joins TRBV19 to TRBJ1-2; weak D call: TRBD1 (6 bases). The germline V gene has CDR1 LNHDA and CDR2 SQIVND (reference sequence). The CDR3 is 11 amino acids. The V and J ends lost 6 bases and 6 bases respectively, with 8 bases between them. The CDR3 sequence is CASRTGHGYTF. As DNA, the CDR3 is TGTGCCAGTAGGACAGGCCATGGCTACACCTTC.

The chain links TRBV7-3 to TRBJ1-1; no clear D gene. The V gene's germline CDR1 is SGHTA and CDR2 FQGTGA. With 1 base removed from V and 5 bases from J, the gap between germline ends came to 11 bases. The CDR3 covers 14 residues. CDR3: CASSLRPGRTEAFF. CDR3 bases: TGTGCCAGCAGCTTAAGGCCGGGTAGAACTGAAGCTTTCTTT.

The chain has TRBV20-1 and TRBJ1-6, with 9 nucleotides matching TRBD1. Germline V lookup: CDR1 DFQATT, CDR2 SNEGSKA (reference sequence). The CDR3 runs 15 residues. V lost 3 bases to trimming and J lost 9 bases; unmatched junction nucleotides: 9. The CDR3 DNA reads as TGCAGTGCTAGTAAACAGGGGGCGTCAAGTTCACCCCTCCACTTT. This codes for CSASKQGASSSPLHF.

The count of this clone is one. CDR3 in amino acids: CASSKSLLQGAFTEAFF. CDR3 bases: TGTGCCAGTAGTAAATCCCTACTACAGGGGGCCTTCACTGAAGCTTTCTTT. V usage is TRBV19 and J usage is TRBJ1-1; TRBD1 agrees at 9 bases. Per germline, CDR1 LNHDA and CDR2 SQIVND (reference sequence). Trimming took 4 bases from V and 4 from J; bases not matched to a gene: 13. The CDR3 loop spans 17 amino acids.

In DNA form, the CDR3 reads TGCAGCGTTGAGCAGGGGGTGGACTATGGCTACACCTTC. It specifies CSVEQGVDYGYTF. This chain uses TRBV29-1 with TRBJ1-2; 7 bases are a match to TRBD1. Germline V CDR1 and CDR2: SQVTM, ANQGSEA. V shed 3 bases, J shed 3 bases, and the junction held 4 bases outside the gene matches. CDR3 length: 13 residues. Full variable domain (rest looked up from reference TRBV29-1 and TRBJ1-2): SAVISQKPSRDICQRGTSLTIQCQVDSQVTMMFWYRQQPGQSLTLIATANQGSEATYESGFVIDKFPISRPNLTFSTLTVSNMSPEDSSIYLCSVEQGVDYGYTFGSGTRLTVV.

This clone appeared a few times. The rearrangement joins TRBV5-1 to TRBJ2-7, with a possible D match to TRBD1 (6 bases). Germline V gives CDR1 SGHRS, CDR2 YFSETQ. V lost 3 bases to trimming and J lost 2 bases, with 15 bases between them. The CDR3 spans 15 residues. CDR3 bases: TGCGCCAGCAGCTCCGGGACACTTGGGGCCTACGAGCAGTACTTC. Translation gives CASSSGTLGAYEQYF.

This chain joins TRBV28 and TRBJ2-7; 7 nucleotides line up with TRBD1. CDR3 size: 12 residues. The germline V gene has CDR1 MDHEN and CDR2 SYDVKM. The V gene end was trimmed by 10 bases and the J gene end by 3 bases; junction bases not matched to a gene: 6. The CDR3 is CATSRQGYEQYF. CDR3 coding DNA: TGTGCCACCTCTCGACAGGGCTACGAGCAGTACTTC.

In its sample, this clone was seen once. This chain joins TRBV15 and TRBJ2-1; a possible D gene is TRBD1 (5 bases). Germline CDR1 LNHNV, CDR2 YYDKDF (reference sequence). Trimming cost V 0 bases and J 2 bases, with 17 bases left between them. This CDR3 comprises 18 residues. The CDR3: CATSRDEISGQPYNEQFF. The CDR3 DNA follows: TGTGCCACCAGCAGAGATGAAATTTCAGGGCAGCCCTACAATGAGCAGTTCTTC. Based on the CDR3 plus reference TRBV15 and TRBJ2-1, the full variable domain is DAMVIQNPRYQVTQFGKPVTLSCSQTLNHNVMYWYQQKSSQAPKLLFHYYDKDFNNEADTPDNFQSRRPNTSFCFLDIRSPGLGDTAMYLCATSRDEISGQPYNEQFFGPGTRLTVL.

The genes are TRBV5-6 and TRBJ2-3; 13 bases fit TRBD2. Germline-derived CDR1 and CDR2 are SGHDT and YYEEEE. CDR3 length: 15 residues. After removal of 4 bases from V and 4 bases from J, the junction contained 3 bases not matched to a gene. The CDR3 loop reads CASSRTSGRADTQYF. CDR3 DNA: TGTGCCAGCAGCCGAACTAGCGGGAGGGCAGATACGCAGTATTTT.

The chain uses TRBV7-2 and TRBJ1-1; maybe TRBD1 (6 bases). The V end was cut by 5 bases, the J end by 0 bases, with 13 bases between. The CDR3 is 15 residues long. The V gene's germline CDR1 is SGHTA and CDR2 FQGNSA. The CDR3 region is CASSRGGGLNTEAFF. DNA of the CDR3: TGTGCCAGCAGCAGGGGAGGGGGATTGAACACTGAAGCTTTCTTT. Complete variable domain (other parts from reference TRBV7-2 and TRBJ1-1): GAGVSQSPSNKVTEKGKDVELRCDPISGHTALYWYRQSLGQGLEFLIYFQGNSAPDKSGLPSDRFSAERTGGSVSTLTIQRTQQEDSAVYLCASSRGGGLNTEAFFGQGTRLTVV.

The chain links TRBV15 to TRBJ1-1; TRBD1 might be the D (6 bases). This CDR3 is built from 13 residues. Germline-derived CDR1 and CDR2 are LNHNV and YYDKDF (reference sequence). V lost 1 base and J lost 14, with 17 bases in between. The CDR3 is CATSRGTASPTFF. The CDR3 DNA reads TGTGCCACCAGCAGAGGGACAGCTAGTCCTACCTTCTTT. Full variable domain (rest looked up from reference TRBV15 and TRBJ1-1): DAMVIQNPRYQVTQFGKPVTLSCSQTLNHNVMYWYQQKSSQAPKLLFHYYDKDFNNEADTPDNFQSRRPNTSFCFLDIRSPGLGDTAMYLCATSRGTASPTFFGQGTRLTVV.

This chain connects TRBV2 to TRBJ2-1, with 7 bases identical to TRBD1. J gave up 9 bases and V 4 bases, and 6 bases lay outside the gene matches. This CDR3 contains 13 residues. CDR1 is SNHLY and CDR2 is FYNNEI in the germline V gene. This CDR3 reads CASSVTGRIEQFF. CDR3 DNA: TGTGCCAGCAGTGTGACAGGGCGGATTGAGCAGTTCTTC.

The chain has TRBV5-1 and TRBJ2-7; D gene uncertain. The V end lost 0 bases, the J end lost 4 bases, and 8 bases lay between the germline ends. The germline V gene encodes CDR1 SGHRS and CDR2 YFSETQ. This CDR3 has 13 amino acids. CDR3 sequence reads: CASSLDLQYEQYF. CDR3 DNA: TGCGCCAGCAGCTTGGATCTCCAGTACGAGCAGTACTTC.

The chain carries TRBV18 and TRBJ2-5; 11 nucleotides match TRBD2. Germline loops: CDR1 KGHSH, CDR2 LQKENI. This CDR3 contains 15 residues. The trim removed 3 bases at V and 1 base at J, leaving 1 base unmatched. In nucleotides, the CDR3 is TGTGCCAGCTCACCTAGCGGGAGGGGCCAAGAGACCCAGTACTTC. As protein: CASSPSGRGQETQYF.

The CDR3 bases are TGTGCCAGCAGTTTCGGGAGGGTAACTAATGAAAAACTGTTTTTT. Amino acid sequence: CASSFGRVTNEKLFF. The chain recombines TRBV28 with TRBJ1-4; D is undetermined. The V gene's germline CDR1 is MDHEN and CDR2 SYDVKM. The CDR3 extends over 15 amino acids. V lost 3 bases and J 1 base, leaving 9 bases between the germline ends.

The rearrangement uses TRBV27 and TRBJ1-2, with D possibly matching TRBD1 (6 bases). The CDR3 contains 14 residues. CDR1 is MNHEY, CDR2 SMNVEV, per germline (reference sequence). V lost 6 bases and J 0 bases, leaving 11 bases between the germline ends. The CDR3 bases are TGTGCCAGCAGACAGGGAAAAGCTAACTATGGCTACACCTTC. Residues: CASRQGKANYGYTF.